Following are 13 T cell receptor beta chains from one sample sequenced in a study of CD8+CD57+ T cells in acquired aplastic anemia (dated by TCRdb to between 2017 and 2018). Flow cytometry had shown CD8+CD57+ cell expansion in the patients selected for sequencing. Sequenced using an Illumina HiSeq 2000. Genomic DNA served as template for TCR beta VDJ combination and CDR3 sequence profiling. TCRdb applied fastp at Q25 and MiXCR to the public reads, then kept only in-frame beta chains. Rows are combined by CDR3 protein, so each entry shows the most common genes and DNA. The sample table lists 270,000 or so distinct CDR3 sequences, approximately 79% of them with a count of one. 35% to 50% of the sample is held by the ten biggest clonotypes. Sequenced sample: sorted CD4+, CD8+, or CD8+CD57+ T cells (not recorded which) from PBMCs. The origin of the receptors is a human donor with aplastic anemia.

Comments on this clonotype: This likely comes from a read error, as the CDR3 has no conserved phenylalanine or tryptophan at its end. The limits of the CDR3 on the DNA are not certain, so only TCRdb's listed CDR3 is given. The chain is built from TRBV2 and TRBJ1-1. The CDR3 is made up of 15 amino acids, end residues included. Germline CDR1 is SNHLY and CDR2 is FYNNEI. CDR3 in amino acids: CASGVELTDTHEVFS.

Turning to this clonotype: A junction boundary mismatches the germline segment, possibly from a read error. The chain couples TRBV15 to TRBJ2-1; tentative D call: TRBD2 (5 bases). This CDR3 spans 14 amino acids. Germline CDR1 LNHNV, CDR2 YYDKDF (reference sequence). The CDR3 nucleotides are TGTGCCAGCAGCAGAGGCGGCGAGGGCAATGAGCAGTTCTTC. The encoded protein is CASSRGGEGNEQFF.

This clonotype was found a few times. Written as DNA, the CDR3 is TGTGCCAGCAGCTTAGCGGGGAGCGGGAGTGGGTACGAGCAGTACGTC. Translating it yields CASSLAGSGSGYEQYV. The chain combines TRBV5-5 with TRBJ2-7; 8 bases line up with TRBD2. The CDR3 runs 16 residues. The V gene's germline CDR1 is SGHKS and CDR2 YYEKEE (reference sequence). J lost 4 bases, V lost 2 bases, and 11 bases had no gene match.

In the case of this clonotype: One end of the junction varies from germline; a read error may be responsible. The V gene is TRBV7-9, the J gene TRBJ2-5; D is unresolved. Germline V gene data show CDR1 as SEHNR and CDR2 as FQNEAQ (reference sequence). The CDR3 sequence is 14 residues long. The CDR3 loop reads CATSLVPEELIFCF. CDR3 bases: TGTGCCACCAGCTTAGTCCCCGAGGAACTGATTTTTTGCTTC. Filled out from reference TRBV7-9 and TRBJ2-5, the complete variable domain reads DTGVSQNPRHKITKRGQNVTFRCDPISEHNRLYWYRQTLGQGPEFLTYFQNEAQLEKSRLLSDRFSAERPKGSFSTLEIQRTEQGDSAMYLCATSLVPEELIFCFGPGTRLLVL.

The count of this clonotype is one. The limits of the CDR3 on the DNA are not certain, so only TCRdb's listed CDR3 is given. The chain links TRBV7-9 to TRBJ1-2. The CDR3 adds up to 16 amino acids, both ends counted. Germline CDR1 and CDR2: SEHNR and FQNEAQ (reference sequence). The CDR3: CASSERPYEQYFGYTF.

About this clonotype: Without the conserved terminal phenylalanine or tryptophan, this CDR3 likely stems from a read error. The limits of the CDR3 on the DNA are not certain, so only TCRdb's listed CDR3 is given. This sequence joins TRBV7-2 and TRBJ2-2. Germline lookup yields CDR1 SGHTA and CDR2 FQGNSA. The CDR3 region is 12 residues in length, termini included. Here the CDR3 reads CASSLVPGALVL.

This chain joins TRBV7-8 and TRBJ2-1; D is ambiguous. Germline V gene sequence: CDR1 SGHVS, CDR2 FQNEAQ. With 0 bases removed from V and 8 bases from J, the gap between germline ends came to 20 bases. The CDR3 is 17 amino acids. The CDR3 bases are TGTGCCAGCAGCTTAGCGCGAGGTCGCGATACGCAGTATGAGCAGTTCTTC. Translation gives CASSLARGRDTQYEQFF.

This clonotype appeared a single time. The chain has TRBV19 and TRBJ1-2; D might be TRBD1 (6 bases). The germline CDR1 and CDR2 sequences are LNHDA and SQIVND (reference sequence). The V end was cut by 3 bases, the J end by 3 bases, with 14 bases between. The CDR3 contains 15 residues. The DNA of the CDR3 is TGTGCCAGTAGTATGACGGGGGGCGACTACTATGGCTACACCTTC. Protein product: CASSMTGGDYYGYTF.

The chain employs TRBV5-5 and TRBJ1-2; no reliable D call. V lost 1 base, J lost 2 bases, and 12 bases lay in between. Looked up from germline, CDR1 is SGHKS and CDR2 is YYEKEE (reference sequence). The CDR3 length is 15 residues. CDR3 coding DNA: TGTGCCAGCAGCTTGTTCTTCACAGAAAACTATGGCTACACCTTC. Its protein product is CASSLFFTENYGYTF.

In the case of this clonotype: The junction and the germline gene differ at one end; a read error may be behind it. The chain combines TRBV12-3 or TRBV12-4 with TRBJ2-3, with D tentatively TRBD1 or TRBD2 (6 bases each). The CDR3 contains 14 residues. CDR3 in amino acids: CASSLATGGNEQYF. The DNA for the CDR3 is TGTGCCAGCAGCTTAGCGACAGGAGGGAATGAGCAGTATTTT.

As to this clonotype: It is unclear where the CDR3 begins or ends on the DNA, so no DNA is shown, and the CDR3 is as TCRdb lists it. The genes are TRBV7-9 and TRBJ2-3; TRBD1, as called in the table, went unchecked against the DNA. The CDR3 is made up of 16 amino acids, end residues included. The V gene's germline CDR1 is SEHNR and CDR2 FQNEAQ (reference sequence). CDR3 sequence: CASGDGGTDTQYFQYF.

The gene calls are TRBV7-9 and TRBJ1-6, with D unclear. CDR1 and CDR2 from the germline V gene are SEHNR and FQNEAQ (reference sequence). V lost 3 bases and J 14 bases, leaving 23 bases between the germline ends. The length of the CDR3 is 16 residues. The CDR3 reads CASSFTEARSSSSLHF. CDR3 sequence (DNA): TGTGCCAGCAGCTTTACGGAGGCAAGGAGCAGTTCTTCCCTCCACTTT.

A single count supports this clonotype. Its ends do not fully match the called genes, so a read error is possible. The CDR3 nucleotides read TGTGCCAGCAGCCCAGTAGGAGGGCCCGCTACGCAGGATTTT. The encoded protein is CASSPVGGPATQDF. J is TRBJ2-3 and V is TRBV7-3; D is possibly TRBD2 (6 bases). CDR3 length equals 14 residues. Germline-derived CDR1 and CDR2 are SGHTA and FQGTGA.